These 28 T cell receptor beta chains originate from one sample sequenced in a study of T cells expressing NK-cell markers (dated by TCRdb to 2020 to 2021). Libraries were made using 5' RACE. Sequencer: Illumina HiSeq 2000. Reprocessed by TCRdb, the reads give a single entry per CDR3 protein sequence, without DNA. The table kept for this sample lists a few hundred thousand distinct CDR3 sequences. Together, the top ten hold 5% to 5.5% of the sample. The source material was blood T cells: a sorted CD56 or NKG2C T cell subset, CD4+ or CD8+ T cells, or bulk PBMC T cells (not recorded which). The origin of the receptors is a man aged 18 to 69 in good health.

The chain employs TRBV5-6 and TRBJ2-2. Germline CDR1 SGHDT, CDR2 YYEEEE. There are 15 residues in the CDR3. CDR3 loop: CASSKGLIGTGELFF.

V is TRBV12-3 or TRBV12-4 and J is TRBJ1-1. This CDR3 is built from 13 residues. CDR3 residues: CASTYRWNTEAFF.

This chain uses TRBV12-3 or TRBV12-4 with TRBJ1-1; TCRdb's assignment of TRBD1 cannot be checked, as there is no DNA. The CDR3 runs to 16 residues. This CDR3 reads CASRHQGANPNTEAFF.

This chain uses TRBV12-3 or TRBV12-4 with TRBJ2-3; with no DNA, the TCRdb D assignment of TRBD2 cannot be verified. The CDR3 contains 14 residues. CDR3 loop: CASSKQVRTDTQYF.

This chain links TRBV7-2 with TRBJ2-5; TCRdb lists TRBD1, though no DNA is available to test this call. Germline assignment: CDR1 SGHTA and CDR2 FQGNSA. The CDR3 spans 14 residues. CDR3 protein: CASSLAGGGETQYF. Complete variable domain (other parts from reference TRBV7-2 and TRBJ2-5): GAGVSQSPSNKVTEKGKDVELRCDPISGHTALYWYRQSLGQGLEFLIYFQGNSAPDKSGLPSDRFSAERTGGSVSTLTIQRTQQEDSAVYLCASSLAGGGETQYFGPGTRLLVL.

V gene TRBV7-3 combines with J gene TRBJ2-2; TCRdb selects TRBD2, and the lack of DNA leaves this call unchecked. The CDR3 runs 18 residues. Germline loops: CDR1 SGHTA, CDR2 FQGTGA. CDR3 protein: CASSKMPQRGVNTGELFF.

The genes are TRBV15 and TRBJ2-7; TCRdb gives TRBD1 as the D gene, but with no DNA this cannot be confirmed. The CDR3 covers 16 residues. Germline CDR1 and CDR2: LNHNV and YYDKDF (reference sequence). CDR3 in amino acids: CATSSRPDNPPYEQYF.

The V call is TRBV5-6, the J call TRBJ1-2. Per germline, CDR1 SGHDT and CDR2 YYEEEE. The CDR3 has 13 amino acids. The CDR3: CASSFDTRGGYTF.

This rearrangement joins TRBV24-1 to TRBJ2-2; lacking DNA, the TRBD1 call made by TCRdb goes unchecked. The CDR3 is made up of 14 amino acids. The germline CDR1 and CDR2 sequences are KGHDR and SFDVKD. CDR3 sequence reads: CATSDPNRAGELFF.

This CDR3 is CASSPRQEWETQYF. The chain recombines TRBV5-1 with TRBJ2-5; there is no DNA to check the TCRdb D call of TRBD1. Germline CDR1 SGHRS, CDR2 YFSETQ. CDR3 length equals 14 residues.

The chain is built from TRBV6-1 and TRBJ2-2; TCRdb designates TRBD1, a call that cannot be tested without DNA. This CDR3 is built from 17 residues. CDR1 is MNHNS, CDR2 SASEGT, per germline. The CDR3 protein is CASSRGRGGTNTGELFF.

The genes are TRBV5-4 and TRBJ2-1; TCRdb selects TRBD2, and the lack of DNA leaves this call unchecked. Germline lookup yields CDR1 SGHNT and CDR2 YYREEE (reference sequence). The CDR3 has 16 amino acids. CDR3 amino acids: CASSLAAVRLYNEQFF. The whole variable domain, filled in from reference TRBV5-4 and TRBJ2-1, reads ETGVTQSPTHLIKTRGQQVTLRCSSQSGHNTVSWYQQALGQGPQFIFQYYREEENGRGNFPPRFSGLQFPNYSSELNVNALELDDSALYLCASSLAAVRLYNEQFFGPGTRLTVL.

The J gene is TRBJ1-4, the V gene TRBV12-3 or TRBV12-4; the D call of TRBD1 rests on TCRdb alone, since no DNA is present to check it. CDR3 size: 14 residues. This chain's CDR3 is CASSYRTGGEKLFF.

The CDR3 spells CASSSGFSGNTIYF. V usage is TRBV6-5 and J usage is TRBJ1-3; TCRdb's D call, TRBD1, is unchecked because there is no DNA. Germline CDR1 is MNHEY and CDR2 is SVGAGI. This CDR3 has 14 residues.

The gene calls are TRBV11-2 and TRBJ1-2; TCRdb indicates TRBD1, and absent DNA this call remains unverified. This CDR3 contains 16 residues. The germline V gene encodes CDR1 SGHAT and CDR2 FQNNGV. The CDR3 loop reads CASSHRQSTFLNGYTF.

The chain recombines TRBV29-1 with TRBJ2-7; with no DNA, the TCRdb D assignment of TRBD2 cannot be verified. The CDR3 totals 14 residues. Germline CDR1 and CDR2: SQVTM and ANQGSEA. Here the CDR3 reads CSVVTTSGANEQYF.

The CDR3 region is CASRKDSYTTDTQYF. The chain joins TRBV5-4 to TRBJ2-3; TCRdb lists TRBD1, though no DNA is available to test this call. The CDR3 contains 15 residues. The germline V gene encodes CDR1 SGHNT and CDR2 YYREEE (reference sequence). Complete variable domain (other parts from reference TRBV5-4 and TRBJ2-3): ETGVTQSPTHLIKTRGQQVTLRCSSQSGHNTVSWYQQALGQGPQFIFQYYREEENGRGNFPPRFSGLQFPNYSSELNVNALELDDSALYLCASRKDSYTTDTQYFGPGTRLTVL.

This chain links TRBV7-9 with TRBJ1-1. The CDR3 is 17 amino acids. Germline CDR1 reads SEHNR; CDR2 reads FQNEAQ (reference sequence). The CDR3 here is CASRGRTEFSMNTEAFF.

V and J are TRBV20-1 and TRBJ2-3; TCRdb calls TRBD1, which cannot be checked without DNA. CDR1 is DFQATT and CDR2 is SNEGSKA in the germline V gene (reference sequence). The CDR3 length is 14 residues. This CDR3 reads CSARESGGRDTQYF.

The rearrangement links TRBV5-1 to TRBJ2-5; the TRBD2 assignment by TCRdb is unverifiable without DNA. Germline V gene lookup returns CDR1 SGHRS and CDR2 YFSETQ. The CDR3 has 13 amino acids. The CDR3 protein is CASSLSSGETQYF.

The V and J genes are TRBV9 and TRBJ2-5; TCRdb outputs TRBD2, but without DNA this stays unchecked. CDR3 length: 16 amino acids. Per germline, CDR1 SGDLS and CDR2 YYNGEE. The CDR3 sequence: CASSPSGGQSQETQYF.

The rearrangement joins TRBV24-1 to TRBJ2-1; TCRdb gives TRBD1 as the D gene, but with no DNA this cannot be confirmed. Germline-derived CDR1 and CDR2 are KGHDR and SFDVKD. This CDR3 has 15 amino acids. The CDR3: CATSDGALVRNEQFF.

CDR3 sequence reads: CASSLAAGDTQYF. The chain links TRBV7-2 to TRBJ2-3; TCRdb selects TRBD2, and the lack of DNA leaves this call unchecked. The CDR3 extends over 13 amino acids. CDR1 is SGHTA and CDR2 is FQGNSA in the germline V gene.

V gene TRBV5-1 combines with J gene TRBJ2-7; the D call of TRBD1 rests on TCRdb alone, since no DNA is present to check it. From germline, CDR1 is SGHRS and CDR2 YFSETQ. The CDR3 sequence is 16 residues long. CDR3: CASSLGTGRPSYEQYF.

V is TRBV3-1 and J is TRBJ1-2. The germline V gene encodes CDR1 LGHDT and CDR2 YNNKEL (reference sequence). The CDR3 consists of 11 residues. CDR3 sequence reads: CASSQGRGYTF.

This chain joins TRBV10-3 and TRBJ2-7; as DNA is missing, the TRBD1 call by TCRdb cannot be tested. The CDR3 totals 18 residues. The germline CDR1 and CDR2 sequences are ENHRY and SYGVKD. The CDR3 region is CAISGQGIGSLGVYEQYF.

The chain has TRBV5-4 and TRBJ2-7; there is no DNA to check the TCRdb D call of TRBD1. The CDR3 is 15 residues long. Germline V gene data show CDR1 as SGHNT and CDR2 as YYREEE (reference sequence). The CDR3 is CASSLAGAGAYEQYF.

The chain carries TRBV20-1 and TRBJ2-3; without DNA, the TCRdb call of TRBD2 cannot be checked. Germline V gene sequence: CDR1 DFQATT, CDR2 SNEGSKA (reference sequence). The CDR3 spans 18 residues. This CDR3 reads CSVAGGKKWDYGTDTQYF.